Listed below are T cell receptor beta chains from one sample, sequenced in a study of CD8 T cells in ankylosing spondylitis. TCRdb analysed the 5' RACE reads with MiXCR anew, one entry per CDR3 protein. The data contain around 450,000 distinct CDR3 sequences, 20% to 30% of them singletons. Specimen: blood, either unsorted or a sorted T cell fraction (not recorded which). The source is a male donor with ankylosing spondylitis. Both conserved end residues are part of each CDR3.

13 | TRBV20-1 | CSAIGTGPLEQYF
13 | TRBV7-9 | CASTDSRGYGYTF
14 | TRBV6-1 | CASSDPQRRTEAFF
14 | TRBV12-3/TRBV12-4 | CASSFRGGDEKLFF
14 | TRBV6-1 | CASRASGKKETQYF
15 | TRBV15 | CATSRDLGGTDTQYF
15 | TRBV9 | CASSGRGAVGVGYTF
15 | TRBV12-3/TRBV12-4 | CASSQNRPGANVLTF
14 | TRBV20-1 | CSVRGLLKQETQYF
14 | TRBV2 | CASSERGGTDTQYF
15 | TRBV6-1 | CASRRLLAGVYEQYF
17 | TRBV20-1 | CSTQCRASGPSTDTQYF
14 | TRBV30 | CAWSVQGSKREAFF
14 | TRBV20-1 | CSARARDGTGELFF
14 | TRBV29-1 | CSVDIAGAADTQYF
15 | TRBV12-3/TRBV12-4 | CASTRGAGRQETQYF
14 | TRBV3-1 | CASSQLLRPYGYTF
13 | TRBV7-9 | CASSYGTSYEQFF
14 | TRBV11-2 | CASSEAATWETQYF
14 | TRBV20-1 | CSAPRPNAGDEQFF
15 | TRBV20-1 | CSARDGNLGNTEAFF
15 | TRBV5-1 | CASSPRRGQQETQYF
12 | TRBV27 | CASSPLGTGYTF
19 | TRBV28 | CASSFQGLAGSSGANVLTF
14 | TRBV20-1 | CSARHTANTGELFF
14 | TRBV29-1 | CSVSQGWGNTEAFF
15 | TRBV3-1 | CASSQEGTVINEQFF
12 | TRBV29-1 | CSVMRGADEQYF
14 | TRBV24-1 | CATSDLWTSNEQFF
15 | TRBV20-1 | CSAPGGGGSYNEQFF
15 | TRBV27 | CASILWTGQGYEQYF
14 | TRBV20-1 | CSAARTRGPDTQYF
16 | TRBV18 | CASSLARGKGNQPQHF
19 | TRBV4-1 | CASSLRPSGIEMNTDTQYF
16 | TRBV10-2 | CASGAGLAVSYNEQFF
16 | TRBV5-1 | CASSFGLAGAGDEQYF
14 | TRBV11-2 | CASSLEISSGELFF
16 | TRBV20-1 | CSARAPTGAEAFEQYF
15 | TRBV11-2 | CASSFSGQGAETQYF
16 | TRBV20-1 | CSASDPFPGVGNEQFF
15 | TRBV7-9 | CASSSPVQGDYGYTF
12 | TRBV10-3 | CAIGTSTDTQYF
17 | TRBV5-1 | CASSLVSRASSYNEQFF
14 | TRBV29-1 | CSVDAGGRQETQYF